This is a list of T cell receptor beta chains from one sample in a study of blood T cell repertoires in COVID-19. Profiling relied on immunoSEQ multiplex PCR, and the TCRdb table lists in-frame clones only, not all of them. This sample has 110,000 to 150,000 clones; approximately 80% occur once, and the top ten carry 10%. Sequencing was performed on peripheral blood. The receptors here all came from a man aged 55 to 69 with active or convalescent COVID-19. CDR3s include the opening cysteine and the closing phenylalanine or tryptophan. The order of the fields is D gene, clone size, J gene, V gene, CDR3 protein. The D gene is left open where the match is weak. Size is stated for part of the rows, as once, few or many counts, or as a class when the clone is expanded.

D: -; size: -; J: TRBJ2-1; V: TRBV11-3; CDR3: CASSLGERRTEFF
D: -; size: -; J: TRBJ2-5; V: TRBV19; CDR3: CASSILVGFQETQYF
D: -; size: -; J: TRBJ1-1; V: TRBV6-2/TRBV6-3; CDR3: CASSYDRITEAFF
D: -; size: -; J: TRBJ1-5; V: TRBV19; CDR3: CATSPQSGNQPQHF
D: -; size: once; J: TRBJ1-5; V: TRBV18; CDR3: CASSPGNQPQHF
D: TRBD1; size: few; J: TRBJ1-1; V: TRBV10-2; CDR3: CATRDRGPENTEAFF
D: TRBD2; size: -; J: TRBJ2-1; V: TRBV27; CDR3: CASSLSSLLAGGNEQFF
D: -; size: once; J: TRBJ1-1; V: TRBV4-1; CDR3: CASSQTPRQSTTEAFF
D: -; size: -; J: TRBJ1-1; V: TRBV14; CDR3: CASSQDPIGTEAFF
D: -; size: -; J: TRBJ2-4; V: TRBV7-9; CDR3: CASSLRRDGDKNIQYF
D: TRBD1; size: -; J: TRBJ1-5; V: TRBV15; CDR3: CATSSRGLVQPQHF
D: -; size: -; J: TRBJ1-2; V: TRBV6-6; CDR3: CASSYPQGNYGYTF
D: -; size: -; J: TRBJ2-3; V: TRBV7-9; CDR3: CASSSLTGSTDTQYF
D: TRBD1; size: -; J: TRBJ1-5; V: TRBV6-5; CDR3: CASSYSVQGDQPQHF
D: TRBD1; size: once; J: TRBJ1-2; V: TRBV6-6; CDR3: CASRPGQQYGYTF
D: TRBD1; size: -; J: TRBJ2-1; V: TRBV5-4; CDR3: CASSGKTGGHEQFF
D: -; size: once; J: TRBJ1-5; V: TRBV15; CDR3: CATSRGPPISNQPQHF
D: TRBD2; size: -; J: TRBJ2-5; V: TRBV5-4; CDR3: CASRGAGTSGKETQYF
D: TRBD1; size: -; J: TRBJ2-1; V: TRBV18; CDR3: CASSPRETGGEQFF
D: -; size: -; J: TRBJ2-3; V: TRBV4-3; CDR3: CASSPTSAGVVGTQYF
D: TRBD2; size: -; J: TRBJ2-3; V: TRBV30; CDR3: CAWSRAGGGTDTQYF
D: TRBD2; size: -; J: TRBJ2-1; V: TRBV19; CDR3: CASKAGGPYNEQFF
D: TRBD1; size: -; J: TRBJ1-1; V: TRBV19; CDR3: CASSPRQGSTEAFF
D: TRBD2; size: -; J: TRBJ2-1; V: TRBV7-2; CDR3: CASSLAPQAGGYSAANEQFF
D: TRBD2; size: -; J: TRBJ2-3; V: TRBV19; CDR3: CASSIDGRLIDTQYF
D: TRBD1; size: -; J: TRBJ1-2; V: TRBV14; CDR3: CASSRGGRGPEVGYTF
D: TRBD1; size: -; J: TRBJ1-4; V: TRBV3-1/TRBV3-2; CDR3: CASSRRTGSEKLFF
D: TRBD2; size: -; J: TRBJ2-1; V: TRBV25-1; CDR3: CASSGELAGGWNEQFF
D: TRBD1; size: -; J: TRBJ1-4; V: TRBV9; CDR3: CASSISTGINEKLFF
D: -; size: few; J: TRBJ1-2; V: TRBV19; CDR3: CASSPRTNYGYTF
D: -; size: -; J: TRBJ1-5; V: TRBV10-3; CDR3: CATNGAWDQPQHF
D: TRBD2; size: -; J: TRBJ2-1; V: TRBV30; CDR3: CAWSRIAGVNEQFF
D: TRBD1; size: many; J: TRBJ1-2; V: TRBV6-1; CDR3: CASSEARGQAHYGYTF
D: TRBD1; size: -; J: TRBJ1-2; V: TRBV3-1/TRBV3-2; CDR3: CASSQDMTGGPSGYTF
D: -; size: -; J: TRBJ2-7; V: TRBV7-2; CDR3: CASSLGVGGMNEQYF